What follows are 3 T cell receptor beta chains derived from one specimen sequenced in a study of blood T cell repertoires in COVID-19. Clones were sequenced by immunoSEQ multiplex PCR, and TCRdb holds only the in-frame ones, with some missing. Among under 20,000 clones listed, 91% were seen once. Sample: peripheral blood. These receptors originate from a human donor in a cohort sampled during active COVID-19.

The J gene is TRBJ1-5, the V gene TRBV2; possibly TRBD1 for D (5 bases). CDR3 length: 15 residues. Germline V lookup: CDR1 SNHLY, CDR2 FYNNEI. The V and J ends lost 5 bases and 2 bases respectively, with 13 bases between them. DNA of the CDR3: TGTGCCAGCAGTCCAGGGTGGGGCGGCAATCAGCCCCAGCATTTT. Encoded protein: CASSPGWGGNQPQHF.

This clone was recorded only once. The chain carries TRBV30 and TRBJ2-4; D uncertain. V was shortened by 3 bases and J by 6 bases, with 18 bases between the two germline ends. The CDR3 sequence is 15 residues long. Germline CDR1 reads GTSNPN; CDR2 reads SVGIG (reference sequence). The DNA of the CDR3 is TGTGCCTGGAGCGCTATCAGAGAGGATCGAAACATTCAGTACTTC. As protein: CAWSAIREDRNIQYF. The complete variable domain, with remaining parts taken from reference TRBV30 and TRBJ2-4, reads SQTIHQWPATLVQPVGSPLSLECTVEGTSNPNLYWYRQAAGRGLQLLFYSVGIGQISSEVPQNLSASRPQDRQFILSSKKLLLSDSGFYLCAWSAIREDRNIQYFGAGTRLSVL.

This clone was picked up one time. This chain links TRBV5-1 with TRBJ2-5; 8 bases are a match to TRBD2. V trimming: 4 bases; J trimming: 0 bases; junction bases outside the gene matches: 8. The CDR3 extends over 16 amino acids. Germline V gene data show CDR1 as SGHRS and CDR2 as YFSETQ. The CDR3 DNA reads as TGCGCCAGCAGCCCGGGGGCGGGGGGCAACCAAGAGACCCAGTACTTC. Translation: CASSPGAGGNQETQYF.